A selection of T cell receptor beta chains follows, all from one sample in a study of shared clonotypes between healthy human individuals. The data were produced by immunoSEQ multiplex PCR, yet TCRdb's version contains in-frame clones alone and is incomplete. The sample contains under 2,000,000 clones, just under 95% of which appear only once. Sample: naive CD8+ T cells sorted from blood. These receptors originate from a man between 18 and 35 years old in good health. Each CDR3 is given with its conserved first and last residue. A D gene is named only where the DNA matches it firmly. The size field is filled for only some rows; it gives once, few, many or a size class.

cdr3_nt cdr3_aa d_call clone_size j_call v_call
TGTGCTAGTGGTAGGAGACAGGGGGCGGAAATTGAAGCTTTCTTT CASGRRQGAEIEAFF TRBD1 - TRBJ1-1 TRBV12-5
TGTGCCAGTAACCCCGACAGGGACAACAATGAGCAGTTCTTC CASNPDRDNNEQFF TRBD1 - TRBJ2-1 TRBV19
TGTGCCAGCAGCTTAGACGTATTACTGCGTGGCTCAAAGGCTGGCTACACCTTC CASSLDVLLRGSKAGYTF - - TRBJ1-2 TRBV11-2
TGTGCCAGCAGTTTATTTCCCGGTGGGGCGGCAGCGGCGGGAGATACGCAGTATTTT CASSLFPGGAAAAGDTQYF - - TRBJ2-3 TRBV28
TGTGCCAGCAGTTTAGGGGGGCTGGGGAGCACTGAAGCTTTCTTT CASSLGGLGSTEAFF - - TRBJ1-1 TRBV27
TGCGCCAGCAGCTTTGGACTTAATTACAATGAGCAGTTCTTC CASSFGLNYNEQFF - - TRBJ2-1 TRBV5-1
TGTGCCAGCAGTGATATCGGGACAGTCTATGGCTACACCTTC CASSDIGTVYGYTF TRBD1 few TRBJ1-2 TRBV25-1
TGTGCCAGCAGCCCAGGCCCCAATCAGCCCCAGCATTTT CASSPGPNQPQHF - - TRBJ1-5 TRBV9
TGTGCCAGCAGTTTTTCCCTGATGAACCAAGAGACCCAGTACTTC CASSFSLMNQETQYF - - TRBJ2-5 TRBV27
TGTGCCAGCAGCCTGGACAGGAGCAACACCGGGGAGCTGTTTTTT CASSLDRSNTGELFF TRBD1 - TRBJ2-2 TRBV5-4
TGTGCCATCAGTGAGAGGGCGGGATCAGGGAATGAGCAGTTCTTC CAISERAGSGNEQFF - once TRBJ2-1 TRBV10-3
TGTGCCAGCAGTCCTAACAGGGATGTCCACCCCCAGCATTTT CASSPNRDVHPQHF - - TRBJ1-5 TRBV27
TGTGCCAGCAGTGCAAAGGCCCTAAGTCTCTACGAGCAGTACTTC CASSAKALSLYEQYF - - TRBJ2-7 TRBV6-1
TGTGCCAGCAGTTTAATGGGACCGCGGGTAGCAGGCTACACCTTC CASSLMGPRVAGYTF - - TRBJ1-2 TRBV2
TGTGCCAGCAGTTTATCAAATAATTCACCCCTCCACTTT CASSLSNNSPLHF - - TRBJ1-6 TRBV28
TGTGCCAGCAGCTTAGACCCTCCCGGGAGCCTCCAAGAGACCCAGTACTTC CASSLDPPGSLQETQYF - - TRBJ2-5 TRBV7-6
TGTGCCAGCAGCGTAGGGGGGTCCGGCGGGGACGAGCAGTACTTC CASSVGGSGGDEQYF - - TRBJ2-7 TRBV9
TGTGCCAGCAGCGGGCTAGCGGCTATTACCTACGAGCAGTACTTC CASSGLAAITYEQYF TRBD2 - TRBJ2-7 TRBV6-1
TGTGCCAGCAGCCCATGGTTTGATGAAAAACTGTTTTTT CASSPWFDEKLFF - - TRBJ1-4 TRBV28
TGTGCCAGCAGTTACTCACCAGGGGGCGACTCACCCCTCCACTTT CASSYSPGGDSPLHF TRBD1 - TRBJ1-6 TRBV6-6
TGCGCCAGCAGCCCGACAGGGGGTACCTACGAGCAGTACTTC CASSPTGGTYEQYF TRBD1 - TRBJ2-7 TRBV5-1
TGTGCCAGCAGCTCGCTAGCGGGAGGCTACAATGAGCAGTTCTTC CASSSLAGGYNEQFF TRBD2 - TRBJ2-1 TRBV5-6
TGTGCCAGCAGTTCAACCGGGGAGCTGTTTTTT CASSSTGELFF - - TRBJ2-2 TRBV6-5
TGTGCCAGCAGCGTAGGCGGGACAAGCTCCTACGAGCAGTACTTC CASSVGGTSSYEQYF - - TRBJ2-7 TRBV9
TGTGCCAGCAGCACAGGGGAGGAGCAGTACTTC CASSTGEEQYF TRBD1 - TRBJ2-7 TRBV9
TGTGCCACCTACTGGACAGGGGCGGTAGACTATGGCTACACCTTC CATYWTGAVDYGYTF TRBD1 - TRBJ1-2 TRBV10-3
TGTGCCAGCAGTCCCCCGGGACAGGGCTTAAACATTCAGTACTTC CASSPPGQGLNIQYF TRBD1 - TRBJ2-4 TRBV27
TGTGCCAGCAGCGTGGGCGGGGGGACGACTGAAGCTTTCTTT CASSVGGGTTEAFF - - TRBJ1-1 TRBV9
TGTGCCAGCATCCCGGGGACACCATACGTGGAGCTGTTTTTT CASIPGTPYVELFF - - TRBJ2-2 TRBV5-4
TGTGCCAGCAGCCCCTCGGGGGTTGAGGAAAAACTGTTTTTT CASSPSGVEEKLFF - - TRBJ1-4 TRBV7-9
TGTGCCAGCAGCACCCGGATACAGGGGGACACCGGGGAGCTGTTTTTT CASSTRIQGDTGELFF TRBD1 - TRBJ2-2 TRBV9
TGTGCCAGCAGTCCTCCCGGGACTGCTAACTATGGCTACACCTTC CASSPPGTANYGYTF - - TRBJ1-2 TRBV28
TGTGCCAGCCCCGAACTCAAGGTTCCCCTTTTGAGCACAGATACGCAGTATTTT CASPELKVPLLSTDTQYF - - TRBJ2-3 TRBV27
TGTGCCAGCAGTGAAGTAGAACAGTCGGGACGGTACACTGAAGCTTTCTTT CASSEVEQSGRYTEAFF - - TRBJ1-1 TRBV2
TGTGCCAGCAGCTTAGGAGCTAGCACAGATACGCAGTATTTT CASSLGASTDTQYF - - TRBJ2-3 TRBV13
TGTGCCAGCAGTGAAACTACACAAGAGACCCAGTACTTC CASSETTQETQYF - - TRBJ2-5 TRBV25-1
TGTGCCAGCAGCTCCGAACAGGGGAGCACTGAAGCTTTCTTT CASSSEQGSTEAFF TRBD1 - TRBJ1-1 TRBV7-9
TGTGCCAGCAGCGTAGGGGCAGGGAGTTGGACCGGGGAGCTGTTTTTT CASSVGAGSWTGELFF - - TRBJ2-2 TRBV9
TGTGCCAGCATCAAAGTGTTTTCCTACGAGCAGTACTTC CASIKVFSYEQYF - - TRBJ2-7 TRBV2
TGTGCCAGCAGTTTGGGACTAGCGGGAGGGCTGGGGGAGCTGTTTTTT CASSLGLAGGLGELFF TRBD2 - TRBJ2-2 TRBV27
TGTGCCAGTCAATTTAGGGGGACTAGCTTTGAGCAGTTCTTC CASQFRGTSFEQFF TRBD2 - TRBJ2-1 TRBV19
TGTGCCAGCATCAAGGGGGGCGGCGAGCAGTACTTC CASIKGGGEQYF - - TRBJ2-7 TRBV27
TGTGCCACCCTCGTTAGCGGCTCCGGGGAGCTGTTTTTT CATLVSGSGELFF - - TRBJ2-2 TRBV5-6
TGTGCCAGCAGCTTCCTTACAGGACCAGTCAAAAACATTCAGTACTTC CASSFLTGPVKNIQYF - - TRBJ2-4 TRBV5-6
TGTGCCAGCAGTTTAGCGGGGAAGGATGGCTACACCTTC CASSLAGKDGYTF - - TRBJ1-2 TRBV27
TGCGCCAGCAGCCAAGATCTGGGGAGGTGGGACACTGAAGCTTTCTTT CASSQDLGRWDTEAFF - - TRBJ1-1 TRBV4-3
TGTGCCAGTAGCGGGACGCTCTCCTACGAGCAGTACTTC CASSGTLSYEQYF - once TRBJ2-7 TRBV19
TGCGCCAGCAGCTTGGGGGGTGAGGACACTGAAGCTTTCTTT CASSLGGEDTEAFF - - TRBJ1-1 TRBV5-1
TGTGCCAGCAGCCATAACAGGGGGCGACCCGACTACGAGCAGTACTTC CASSHNRGRPDYEQYF TRBD1 - TRBJ2-7 TRBV7-8
TGTGCCAGTAGTACCTCGGCGACCTTGCGCACTGAAGCTTTCTTT CASSTSATLRTEAFF - once TRBJ1-1 TRBV19
TGTGCCAGCAGCCCCAGGGTGAACACTGAAGCTTTCTTT CASSPRVNTEAFF - - TRBJ1-1 TRBV9
TGTGCCAGCACTGACGAGGGAGGCACTGAAGCTTTCTTT CASTDEGGTEAFF - - TRBJ1-1 TRBV6-6
TGTGCCAGCAGCTTGGGCCCTAACTATGGCTACACCTTC CASSLGPNYGYTF - - TRBJ1-2 TRBV7-8
TGTGCCAGCAGCGGGTTAGGTCAGCCCCAGCATTTT CASSGLGQPQHF - few TRBJ1-5 TRBV7-9
TGTGCCAGCAGCCTAGGGGAGATCGGGGAGCTGTTTTTT CASSLGEIGELFF - - TRBJ2-2 TRBV7-2
TGTGCCTGGAGTCCTCCGGGGCCGTCTTCACCCCTCCACTTT CAWSPPGPSSPLHF - - TRBJ1-6 TRBV30
TGTGCCAGCAGCCTATCGACGGAGACCCAGTACTTC CASSLSTETQYF - - TRBJ2-5 TRBV5-6
TGTGCTAGCAGTACCGGTTCGGCCGTTAATGAAAAACTGTTTTTT CASSTGSAVNEKLFF - - TRBJ1-4 TRBV27
TGTGCCAGCAGTTCCGGGCCTAACTATGGCTACACCTTC CASSSGPNYGYTF - - TRBJ1-2 TRBV27